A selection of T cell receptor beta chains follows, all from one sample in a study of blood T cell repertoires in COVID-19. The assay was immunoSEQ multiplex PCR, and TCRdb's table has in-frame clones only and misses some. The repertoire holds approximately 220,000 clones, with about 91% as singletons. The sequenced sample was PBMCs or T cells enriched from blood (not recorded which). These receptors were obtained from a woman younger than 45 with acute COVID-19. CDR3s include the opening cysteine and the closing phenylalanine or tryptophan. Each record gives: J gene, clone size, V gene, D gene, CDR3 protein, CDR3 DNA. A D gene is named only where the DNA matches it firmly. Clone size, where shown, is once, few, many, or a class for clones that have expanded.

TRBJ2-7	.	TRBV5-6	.	CASSLGVDEQYF	TGTGCCAGCAGCTTGGGAGTGGACGAGCAGTACTTC
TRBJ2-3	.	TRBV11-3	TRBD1	CASSSRTGSDTQYF	TGTGCCAGCAGCTCTCGGACAGGGTCAGATACGCAGTATTTT
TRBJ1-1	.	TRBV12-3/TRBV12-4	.	CASSPNRDTEAFF	TGTGCCAGCAGTCCAAACAGGGACACTGAAGCTTTCTTT
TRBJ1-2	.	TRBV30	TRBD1	CAWSVSGQGIGGYTF	TGTGCCTGGAGTGTTTCAGGACAGGGTATCGGTGGCTACACCTTC
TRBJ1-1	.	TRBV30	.	CAWDTGRNTEAFF	TGTGCCTGGGACACAGGGAGAAACACTGAAGCTTTCTTT
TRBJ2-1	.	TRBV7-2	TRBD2	CASSSGLAGGYYNEQFF	TGTGCCAGCAGTTCGGGACTAGCGGGGGGTTACTACAATGAGCAGTTCTTC
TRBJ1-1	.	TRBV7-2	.	CASSLVVGDTEAFF	TGTGCCAGCAGCTTAGTAGTAGGGGACACTGAAGCTTTCTTT
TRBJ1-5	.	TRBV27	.	CASSPDLGLGPQHF	TGTGCCAGCAGTCCCGACCTCGGACTGGGGCCCCAGCATTTT
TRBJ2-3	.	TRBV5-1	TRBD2	CASWGGPSTDTQYF	TGCGCCAGCTGGGGGGGACCATCCACAGATACGCAGTATTTT
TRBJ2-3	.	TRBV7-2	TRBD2	CASSAGGTDTQYF	TGTGCCAGCAGCGCGGGGGGCACAGATACGCAGTATTTT
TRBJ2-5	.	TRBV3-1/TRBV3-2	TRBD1	CASSGTGTKTQYF	TGTGCCAGCTCCGGGACAGGAACGAAGACCCAGTACTTC
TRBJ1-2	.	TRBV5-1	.	CASATRTASGYTF	TGCGCCAGCGCAACCCGGACAGCTAGCGGCTACACCTTC
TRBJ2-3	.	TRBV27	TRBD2	CASSTLTSGGPSTDTQYF	TGTGCCAGCAGTACCCTGACTAGCGGGGGACCTAGCACAGATACGCAGTATTTT
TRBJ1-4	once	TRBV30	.	CAWMEGATNEKLFF	TGTGCCTGGATGGAAGGGGCAACTAATGAAAAACTGTTTTTT
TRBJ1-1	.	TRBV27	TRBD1	CASSLYTLGTGDLNTEAFF	TGTGCCAGCAGTTTATACACCCTAGGGACAGGCGATTTGAACACTGAAGCTTTCTTT
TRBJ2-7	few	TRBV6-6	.	CASSRAEYEQYF	TGTGCCAGCAGCCGAGCTGAGTACGAGCAGTACTTC
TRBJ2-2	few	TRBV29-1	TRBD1	CSVQPQDRAFGELFF	TGCAGCGTGCAACCTCAGGACAGGGCGTTCGGGGAGCTGTTTTTT
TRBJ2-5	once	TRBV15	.	CATSPEGEGETQYF	TGTGCCACCAGCCCCGAGGGGGAGGGGGAGACCCAGTACTTC
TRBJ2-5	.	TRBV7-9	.	CASSPSGTNQETQYF	TGTGCCAGCAGCCCTTCGGGGACAAACCAAGAGACCCAGTACTTC
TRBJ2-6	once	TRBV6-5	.	CASIRYPPGANVLTF	TGTGCCAGCATCAGGTACCCACCTGGGGCCAACGTCCTGACTTTC
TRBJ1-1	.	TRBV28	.	CATNPLGVNTEAFF	TGTGCCACCAATCCCTTAGGGGTTAACACTGAAGCTTTCTTT
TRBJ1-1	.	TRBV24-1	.	CATNRRKLSIGGAEAFF	TGTGCCACCAATAGGAGGAAATTAAGTATTGGTGGGGCTGAAGCTTTCTTT
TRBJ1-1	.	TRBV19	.	CASSIDVLGVNTEAFF	TGTGCCAGTAGTATAGATGTGTTAGGGGTGAACACTGAAGCTTTCTTT
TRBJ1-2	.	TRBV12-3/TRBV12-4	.	CASSLAPNYGYTF	TGTGCCAGCAGTTTGGCCCCTAACTATGGCTACACCTTC
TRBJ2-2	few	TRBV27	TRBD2	CASSLQTSGGAGTGELFF	TGTGCCAGCAGTCTCCAGACTAGCGGGGGGGCCGGAACCGGGGAGCTGTTTTTT
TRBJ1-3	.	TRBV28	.	CASSSGGPGNTIYF	TGTGCCAGCAGTTCGGGGGGACCCGGAAACACCATATATTTT
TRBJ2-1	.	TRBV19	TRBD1	CASTKQDRAYNEQFF	TGTGCCAGTACCAAGCAGGACAGGGCCTACAATGAGCAGTTCTTC
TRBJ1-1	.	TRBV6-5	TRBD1	CASRPPGQGARAFF	TGTGCCAGCAGACCTCCGGGACAGGGGGCGAGAGCTTTCTTT
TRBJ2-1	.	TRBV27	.	CASSRVRYNEQFF	TGTGCCAGCAGTCGGGTTAGGTACAATGAGCAGTTCTTC
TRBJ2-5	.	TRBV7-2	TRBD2	CASSLARSGGLGMAQYF	TGTGCCAGCAGCTTAGCGCGTAGCGGGGGGCTTGGGATGGCCCAGTACTTC
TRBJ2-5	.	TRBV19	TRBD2	CASTTGTSGGETQYF	TGTGCCAGTACCACCGGGACTAGCGGGGGAGAGACCCAGTACTTC
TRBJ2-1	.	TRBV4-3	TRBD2	CASSQKRAGGRHEQFF	TGCGCCAGCAGCCAAAAACGAGCGGGGGGCCGGCATGAGCAGTTCTTC
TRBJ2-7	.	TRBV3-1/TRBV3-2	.	CASSQTHHGNEQYF	TGTGCCAGCAGCCAGACCCACCACGGGAACGAGCAGTACTTC
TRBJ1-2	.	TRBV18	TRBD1	CASSPGQGSDGYTF	TGTGCCAGCTCACCGGGACAGGGATCGGACGGCTACACCTTC
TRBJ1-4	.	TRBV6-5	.	CASSPQGPLGLVFF	TGTGCCAGCAGTCCCCAGGGCCCCTTGGGGTTGGTGTTTTTT
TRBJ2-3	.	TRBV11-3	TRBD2	CASSLTSGDDTQYF	TGTGCCAGCAGCTTAACTAGCGGAGACGATACGCAGTATTTT
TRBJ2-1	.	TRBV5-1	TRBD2	CASSLNPSGGNNEQFF	TGCGCCAGCAGCTTGAATCCCAGCGGGGGGAACAATGAGCAGTTCTTC
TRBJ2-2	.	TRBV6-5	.	CASRGGTGELFF	TGTGCCAGCAGGGGGGGAACCGGGGAGCTGTTTTTT
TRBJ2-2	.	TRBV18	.	CASSPRWDTFTGELFF	TGTGCCAGCTCACCACGGTGGGACACGTTCACCGGGGAGCTGTTTTTT
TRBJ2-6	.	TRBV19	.	CASKQRESGANVLTF	TGTGCCAGTAAACAGAGGGAATCTGGGGCCAACGTCCTGACTTTC
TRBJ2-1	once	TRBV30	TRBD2	CAWSLPGGPMKFF	TGTGCCTGGAGTCTCCCGGGGGGACCGATGAAGTTCTTC
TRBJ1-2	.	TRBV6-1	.	CASAVRGNYGYTF	TGTGCCAGCGCCGTCCGGGGGAACTATGGCTACACCTTC
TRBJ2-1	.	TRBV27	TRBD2	CASSPAGLYNEQFF	TGTGCCAGCAGTCCAGCGGGACTATACAATGAGCAGTTCTTC
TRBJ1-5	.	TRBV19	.	CASSISPSGVQPQHF	TGTGCCAGTAGTATAAGCCCCTCAGGGGTTCAGCCCCAGCATTTT
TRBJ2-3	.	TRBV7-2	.	CASSSQGRAEAGADTQYF	TGTGCCAGCAGCTCGCAGGGGAGGGCCGAGGCCGGTGCAGATACGCAGTATTTT
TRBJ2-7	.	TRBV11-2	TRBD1	CASSDADRGFHEQYF	TGTGCCAGCAGCGATGCCGACAGGGGCTTCCACGAGCAGTACTTC
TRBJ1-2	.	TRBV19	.	CASTTDLWGHYGYTF	TGTGCCAGTACCACAGATCTCTGGGGGCACTATGGCTACACCTTC
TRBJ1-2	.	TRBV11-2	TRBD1	CASSLGDSHGYTF	TGTGCCAGCAGCCTCGGGGACAGTCATGGCTACACCTTC